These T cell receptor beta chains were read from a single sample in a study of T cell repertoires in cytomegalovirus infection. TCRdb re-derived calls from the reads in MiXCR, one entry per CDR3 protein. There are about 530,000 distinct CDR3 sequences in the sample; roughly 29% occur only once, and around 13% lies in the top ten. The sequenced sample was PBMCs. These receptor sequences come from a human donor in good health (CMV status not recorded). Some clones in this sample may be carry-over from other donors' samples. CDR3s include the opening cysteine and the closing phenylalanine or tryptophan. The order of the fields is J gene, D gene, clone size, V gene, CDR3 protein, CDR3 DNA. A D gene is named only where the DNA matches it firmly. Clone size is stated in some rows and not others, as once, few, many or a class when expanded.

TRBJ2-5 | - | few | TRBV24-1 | CATSMSGSRLETQYF | TGTGCCACCAGTATGTCAGGGAGTAGGTTGGAGACCCAGTACTTC
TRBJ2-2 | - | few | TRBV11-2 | CASSLAGYRRTSTGELFF | TGTGCCAGCAGCTTAGCCGGTTATCGGCGCACGAGCACCGGGGAGCTGTTTTTT
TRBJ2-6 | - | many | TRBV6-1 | CASSEPGSKANVLTF | TGTGCCAGCAGTGAACCCGGGTCAAAAGCCAACGTCCTGACTTTC
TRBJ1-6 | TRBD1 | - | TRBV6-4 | CASSPGTGHSPLHF | TGTGCCAGCAGTCCCGGGACAGGGCATTCACCCCTCCACTTT
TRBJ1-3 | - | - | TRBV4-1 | CASSQDLGSSENTIYF | TGTGCCAGCAGCCAAGATCTGGGCAGTTCGGAAAACACCATATATTTT
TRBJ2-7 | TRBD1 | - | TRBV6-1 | CASSLTGVLYEQYF | TGTGCCAGCAGCCTGACAGGGGTCCTCTACGAGCAGTACTTC
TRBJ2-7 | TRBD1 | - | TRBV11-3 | CASSLWTGKAYEQYF | TGTGCCAGCAGCTTATGGACAGGGAAGGCCTACGAGCAGTACTTC
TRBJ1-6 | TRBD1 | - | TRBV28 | CASSPPFPGQNSPLHF | TGTGCCAGCAGTCCCCCCTTTCCGGGACAGAATTCACCCCTCCACTTT
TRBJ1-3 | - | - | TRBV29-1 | CSVGTGGNTIYF | TGCAGCGTTGGAACGGGGGGAAACACCATATATTTT
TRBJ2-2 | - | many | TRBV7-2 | CASSPSWDWSVFSANTGELFF | TGTGCCAGCAGCCCCAGCTGGGACTGGAGCGTCTTTTCCGCGAACACCGGGGAGCTGTTTTTT
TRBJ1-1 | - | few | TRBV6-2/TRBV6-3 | CASSYRAGTTEAFF | TGTGCCAGCAGTTACAGGGCAGGGACCACTGAAGCTTTCTTT
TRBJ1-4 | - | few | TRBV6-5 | CASSYPARQNRHEKLFF | TGTGCCAGCAGTTACCCCGCTAGACAGAACCGGCATGAAAAACTGTTTTTT
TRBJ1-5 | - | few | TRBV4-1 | CASSPGLGDQPQHF | TGCGCCAGCAGCCCCGGATTGGGGGATCAGCCCCAGCATTTT
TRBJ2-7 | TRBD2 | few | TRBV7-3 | CASSTGTSGDYEQYF | TGTGCCAGCAGCACAGGGACTAGCGGAGATTACGAGCAGTACTTC
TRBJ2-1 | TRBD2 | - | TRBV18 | CASSPQGGLNEQFF | TGTGCCAGCTCACCACAGGGAGGGCTCAATGAGCAGTTCTTC
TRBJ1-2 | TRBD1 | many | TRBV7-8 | CASSSTGGDGYTF | TGTGCCAGCAGCTCCACAGGGGGCGATGGCTACACCTTC
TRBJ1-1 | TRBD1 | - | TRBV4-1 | CASSPGQGAYAFF | TGCGCCAGCAGCCCGGGACAGGGGGCCTATGCTTTCTTT
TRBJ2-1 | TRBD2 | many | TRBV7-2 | CASSLEGTNFYNEQFF | TGTGCCAGCAGCTTAGAGGGGACTAATTTCTACAATGAGCAGTTCTTC
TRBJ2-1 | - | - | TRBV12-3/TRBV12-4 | CASSFGAYSYNEQFF | TGTGCCAGCAGTTTCGGAGCCTACTCCTACAATGAGCAGTTCTTC
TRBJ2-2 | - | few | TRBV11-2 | CASSLLVSFSGELFF | TGTGCCAGCAGCTTATTGGTGTCGTTTTCCGGGGAGCTGTTTTTT
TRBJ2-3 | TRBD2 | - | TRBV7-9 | CASRGSGIDTQYF | TGTGCCAGCCGCGGGAGTGGGATAGATACGCAGTATTTT
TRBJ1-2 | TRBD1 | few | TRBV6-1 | CASRSTGGGGYTF | TGTGCCAGCAGATCAACAGGGGGCGGTGGCTACACCTTC
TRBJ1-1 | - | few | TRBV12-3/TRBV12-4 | CASSLRLGGNTEAFF | TGTGCCAGCAGTTTACGTCTTGGGGGGAACACTGAAGCTTTCTTT